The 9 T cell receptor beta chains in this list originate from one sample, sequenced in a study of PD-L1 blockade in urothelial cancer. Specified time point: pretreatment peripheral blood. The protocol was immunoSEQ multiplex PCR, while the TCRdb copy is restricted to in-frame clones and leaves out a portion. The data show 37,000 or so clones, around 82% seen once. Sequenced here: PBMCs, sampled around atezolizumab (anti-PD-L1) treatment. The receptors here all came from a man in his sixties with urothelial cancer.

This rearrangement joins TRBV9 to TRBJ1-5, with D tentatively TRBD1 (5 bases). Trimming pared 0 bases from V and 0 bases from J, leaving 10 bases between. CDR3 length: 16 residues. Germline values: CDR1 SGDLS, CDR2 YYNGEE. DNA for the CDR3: TGTGCCAGCAGCGTAGGCGGAGGGGCTAGCAATCAGCCCCAGCATTTT. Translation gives CASSVGGGASNQPQHF.

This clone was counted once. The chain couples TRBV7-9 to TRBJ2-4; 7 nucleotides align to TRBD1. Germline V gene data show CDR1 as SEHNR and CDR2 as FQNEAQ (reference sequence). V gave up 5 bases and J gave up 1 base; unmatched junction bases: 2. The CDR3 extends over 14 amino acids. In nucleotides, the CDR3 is TGTGCCAGCAGCCTACAGGGGGCCAAAAACATTCAGTACTTC. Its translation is CASSLQGAKNIQYF.

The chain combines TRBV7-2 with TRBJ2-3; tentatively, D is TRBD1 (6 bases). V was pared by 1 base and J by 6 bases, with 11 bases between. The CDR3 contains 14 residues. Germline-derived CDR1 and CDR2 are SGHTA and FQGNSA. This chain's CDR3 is CASSLGGPRDTQYF. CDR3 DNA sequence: TGTGCCAGCAGCTTAGGGGGGCCGAGGGATACGCAGTATTTT.

The CDR3 DNA reads as TGTGCCAGCAGCCTCCGACAGGGGAACACTGAAGCTTTCTTT. It is translated as CASSLRQGNTEAFF. The chain couples TRBV6-5 to TRBJ1-1; 7 bases agree with TRBD1. The CDR3 is 14 amino acids. Trimming removed 6 bases from V and 1 base from J; junction bases left unmatched: 5. Per the germline V gene, CDR1 is MNHEY and CDR2 is SVGAGI.

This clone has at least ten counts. In DNA form, the CDR3 reads TGTGCCAGCAGGGGGGGGACTAGCTTCTACAATGAGCAGTTCTTC. Residues: CASRGGTSFYNEQFF. V gene TRBV6-1 combines with J gene TRBJ2-1, with 9 positions matching TRBD2. The V gene's germline CDR1 is MNHNS and CDR2 SASEGT. The V and J ends lost 6 bases and 3 bases, in that order; junction bases with no gene match: 6. This CDR3 comprises 15 residues.

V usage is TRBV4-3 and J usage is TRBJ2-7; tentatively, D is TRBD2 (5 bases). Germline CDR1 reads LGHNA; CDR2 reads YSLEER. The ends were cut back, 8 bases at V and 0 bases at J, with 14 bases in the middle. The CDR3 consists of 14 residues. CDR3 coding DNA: TGCGCCAGCCGCGCCGGGGTTAGCTCCTACGAGCAGTACTTC. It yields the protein CASRAGVSSYEQYF.

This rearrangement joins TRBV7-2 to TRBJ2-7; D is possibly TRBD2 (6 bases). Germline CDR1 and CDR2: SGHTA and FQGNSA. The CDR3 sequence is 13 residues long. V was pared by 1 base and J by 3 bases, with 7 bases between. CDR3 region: CASSLDGSYEQYF. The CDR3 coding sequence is TGTGCCAGCAGCTTAGACGGGAGCTACGAGCAGTACTTC.

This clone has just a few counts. CDR3 coding DNA: TGCGCCAGCAAACCCCAACGGTCGGGAGTCAGGGCTGAGCAGTTCTTC. Amino acids: CASKPQRSGVRAEQFF. The chain employs TRBV5-1 and TRBJ2-1; tentative D call: TRBD2 (6 bases). The V end lost 6 bases, the J end lost 9 bases, and 25 bases lay between the germline ends. Germline-derived CDR1 and CDR2 are SGHRS and YFSETQ. CDR3 length: 16 amino acids.

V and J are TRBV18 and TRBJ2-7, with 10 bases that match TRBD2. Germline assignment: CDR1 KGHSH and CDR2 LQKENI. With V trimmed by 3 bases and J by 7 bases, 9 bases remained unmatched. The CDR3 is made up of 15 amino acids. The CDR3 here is CASSPLAGEDSEQYF. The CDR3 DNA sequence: TGTGCCAGCTCACCGCTAGCGGGAGAAGATAGTGAGCAGTACTTC.